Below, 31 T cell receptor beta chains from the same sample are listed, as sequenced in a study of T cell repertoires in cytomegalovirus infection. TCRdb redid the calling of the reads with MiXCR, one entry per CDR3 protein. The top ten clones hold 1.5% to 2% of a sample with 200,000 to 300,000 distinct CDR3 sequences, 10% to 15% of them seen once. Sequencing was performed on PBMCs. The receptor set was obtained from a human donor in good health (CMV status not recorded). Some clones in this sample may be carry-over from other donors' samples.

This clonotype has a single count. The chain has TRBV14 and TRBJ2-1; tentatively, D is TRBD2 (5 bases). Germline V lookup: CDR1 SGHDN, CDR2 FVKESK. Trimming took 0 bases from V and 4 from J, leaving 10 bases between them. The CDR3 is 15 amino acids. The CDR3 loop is CASSQEILAYNEQFF. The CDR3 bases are TGTGCCAGCAGCCAAGAGATTCTAGCTTACAATGAGCAGTTCTTC.

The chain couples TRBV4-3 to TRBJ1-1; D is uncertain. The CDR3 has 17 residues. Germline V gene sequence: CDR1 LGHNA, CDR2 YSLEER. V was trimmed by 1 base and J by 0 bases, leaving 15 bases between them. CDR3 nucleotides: TGCGCCAGCAGCCAAGTTAGCGCCAGCTTCATGAACACTGAAGCTTTCTTT. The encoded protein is CASSQVSASFMNTEAFF.

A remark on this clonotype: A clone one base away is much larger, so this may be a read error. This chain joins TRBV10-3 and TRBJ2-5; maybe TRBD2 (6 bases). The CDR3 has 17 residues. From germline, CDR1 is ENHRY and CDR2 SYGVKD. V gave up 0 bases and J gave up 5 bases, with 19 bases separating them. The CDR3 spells CAISESGSGGARETQYF. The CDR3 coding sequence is TGTGCCATCAGTGAGTCAGGATCGGGCGGGGCGAGGGAGACCCAGTACTTC.

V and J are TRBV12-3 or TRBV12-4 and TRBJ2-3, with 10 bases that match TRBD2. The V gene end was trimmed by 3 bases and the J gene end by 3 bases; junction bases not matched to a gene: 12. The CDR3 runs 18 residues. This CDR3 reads CASSFGLADFGRTDTQYF. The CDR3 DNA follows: TGTGCCAGCAGTTTTGGACTAGCGGATTTCGGGAGGACAGATACGCAGTATTTT.

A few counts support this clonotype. CDR3 DNA sequence: TGTGCCATCAGTGAGAGGGCAGGTGAAGCTTTCTTT. Its protein is CAISERAGEAFF. This rearrangement joins TRBV10-3 to TRBJ1-1; no firm D call. The CDR3 contains 12 residues. Germline CDR1 is ENHRY and CDR2 is SYGVKD. Trimming shortened V by 2 bases and J by 7 bases, and 8 bases separated the two germline ends.

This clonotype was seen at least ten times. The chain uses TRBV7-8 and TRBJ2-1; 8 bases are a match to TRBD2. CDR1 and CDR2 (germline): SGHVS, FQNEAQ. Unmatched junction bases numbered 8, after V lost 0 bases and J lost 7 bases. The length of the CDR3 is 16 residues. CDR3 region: CASSLAETSAWNEQFF. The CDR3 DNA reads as TGTGCCAGCAGCTTAGCGGAGACTAGCGCGTGGAATGAGCAGTTCTTC.

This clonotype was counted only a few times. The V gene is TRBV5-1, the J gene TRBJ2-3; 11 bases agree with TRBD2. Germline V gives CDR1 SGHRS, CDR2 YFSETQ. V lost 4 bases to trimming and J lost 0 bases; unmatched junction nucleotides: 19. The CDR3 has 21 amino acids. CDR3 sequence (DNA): TGCGCCAGCAGCCCTGGCCGAACTAGCGGGGGAAGATTGGGGAGCACAGATACGCAGTATTTT. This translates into CASSPGRTSGGRLGSTDTQYF. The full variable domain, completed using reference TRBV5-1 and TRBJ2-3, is KAGVTQTPRYLIKTRGQQVTLSCSPISGHRSVSWYQQTPGQGLQFLFEYFSETQRNKGNFPGRFSGRQFSNSRSEMNVSTLELGDSALYLCASSPGRTSGGRLGSTDTQYFGPGTRLTVL.

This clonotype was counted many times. CDR3: CASSIGMAGSIDTQYF. The CDR3 DNA sequence: TGTGCCAGTAGTATAGGAATGGCGGGGTCCATAGATACGCAGTATTTT. The chain has TRBV19 and TRBJ2-3; D is perhaps TRBD2 (6 bases). V lost 1 base, J lost 5 bases, and 16 bases lay in between. Per germline, CDR1 LNHDA and CDR2 SQIVND (reference sequence). The CDR3 is 16 residues long.

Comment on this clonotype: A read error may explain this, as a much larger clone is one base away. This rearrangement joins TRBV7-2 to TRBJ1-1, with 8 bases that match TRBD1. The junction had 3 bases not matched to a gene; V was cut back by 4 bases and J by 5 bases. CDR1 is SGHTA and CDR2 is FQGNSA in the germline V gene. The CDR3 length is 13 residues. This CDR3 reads CASSSTGETEAFF. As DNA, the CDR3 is TGTGCCAGCAGCTCGACAGGGGAAACTGAAGCTTTCTTT.

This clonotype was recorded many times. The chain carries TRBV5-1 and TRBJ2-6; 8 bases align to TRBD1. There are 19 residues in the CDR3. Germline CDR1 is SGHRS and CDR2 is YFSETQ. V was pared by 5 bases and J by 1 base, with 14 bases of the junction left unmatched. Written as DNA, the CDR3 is TGCGCCAGCAGTGATCTTCGGACAGGGCTGCCTTCTGGGGCCAACGTCCTGACTTTC. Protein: CASSDLRTGLPSGANVLTF.

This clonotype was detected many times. The DNA for the CDR3 is TGTGCCAGCAGCCCCCAGGGGAGGCCCACTGAAGCTTTCTTT. Protein: CASSPQGRPTEAFF. V usage is TRBV7-9 and J usage is TRBJ1-1, with a tentative D call TRBD1 (6 bases). The CDR3 is 14 residues long. Germline CDR1 reads SEHNR; CDR2 reads FQNEAQ (reference sequence). V gave up 5 bases and J gave up 4 bases, with 14 bases separating them.

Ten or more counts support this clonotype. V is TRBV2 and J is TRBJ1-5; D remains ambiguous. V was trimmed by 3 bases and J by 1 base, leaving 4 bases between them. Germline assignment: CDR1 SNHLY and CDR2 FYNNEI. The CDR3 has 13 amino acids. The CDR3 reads CASSENSNQPQHF. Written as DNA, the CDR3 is TGTGCCAGCAGTGAGAACAGCAATCAGCCCCAGCATTTT.

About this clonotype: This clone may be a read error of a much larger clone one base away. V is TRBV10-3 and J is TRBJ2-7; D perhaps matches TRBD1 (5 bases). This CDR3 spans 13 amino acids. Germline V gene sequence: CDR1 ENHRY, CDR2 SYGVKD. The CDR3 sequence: CAIRESTAYEQYF. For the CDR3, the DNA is TGTGCCATCAGAGAGTCGACAGCCTACGAGCAGTACTTC.

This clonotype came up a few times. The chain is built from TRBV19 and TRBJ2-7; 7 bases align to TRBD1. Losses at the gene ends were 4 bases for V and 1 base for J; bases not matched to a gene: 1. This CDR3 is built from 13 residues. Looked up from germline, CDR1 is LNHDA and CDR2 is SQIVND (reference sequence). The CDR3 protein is CASSTQGSYEQYF. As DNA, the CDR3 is TGTGCCAGTAGTACACAGGGGTCCTACGAGCAGTACTTC.

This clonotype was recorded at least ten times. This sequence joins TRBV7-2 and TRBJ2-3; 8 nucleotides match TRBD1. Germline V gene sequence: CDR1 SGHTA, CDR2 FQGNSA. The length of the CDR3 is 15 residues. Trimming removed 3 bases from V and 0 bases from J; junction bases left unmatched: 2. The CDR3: CASSLDRVSTDTQYF. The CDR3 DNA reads TGTGCCAGCAGCTTGGACAGGGTGAGCACAGATACGCAGTATTTT.

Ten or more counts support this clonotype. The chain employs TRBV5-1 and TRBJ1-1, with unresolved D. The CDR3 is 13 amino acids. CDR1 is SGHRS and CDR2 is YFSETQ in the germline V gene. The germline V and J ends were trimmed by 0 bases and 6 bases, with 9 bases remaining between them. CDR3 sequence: CASSLGPEAEAFF. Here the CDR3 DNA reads TGCGCCAGCAGCTTGGGCCCAGAAGCTGAAGCTTTCTTT.

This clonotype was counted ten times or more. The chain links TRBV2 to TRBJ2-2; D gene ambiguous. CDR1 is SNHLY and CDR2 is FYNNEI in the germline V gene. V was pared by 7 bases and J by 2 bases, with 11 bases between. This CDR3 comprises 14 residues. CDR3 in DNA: TGTGCCAGCATGCAGACACCCAACACCGGGGAGCTGTTTTTT. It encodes CASMQTPNTGELFF.

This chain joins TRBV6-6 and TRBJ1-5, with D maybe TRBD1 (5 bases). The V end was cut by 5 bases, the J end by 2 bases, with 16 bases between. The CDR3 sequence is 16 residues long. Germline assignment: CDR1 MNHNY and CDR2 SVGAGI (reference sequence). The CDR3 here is CASSGEGLYRNQPQHF. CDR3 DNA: TGTGCCAGCAGTGGGGAGGGGCTCTACCGCAATCAGCCCCAGCATTTT.

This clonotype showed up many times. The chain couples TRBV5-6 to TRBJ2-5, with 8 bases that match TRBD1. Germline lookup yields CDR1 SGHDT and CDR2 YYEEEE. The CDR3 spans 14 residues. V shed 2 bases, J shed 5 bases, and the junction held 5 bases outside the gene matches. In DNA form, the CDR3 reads TGTGCCAGCAGCTTTCCAGGGGGCCGGGAGACCCAGTACTTC. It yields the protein CASSFPGGRETQYF.

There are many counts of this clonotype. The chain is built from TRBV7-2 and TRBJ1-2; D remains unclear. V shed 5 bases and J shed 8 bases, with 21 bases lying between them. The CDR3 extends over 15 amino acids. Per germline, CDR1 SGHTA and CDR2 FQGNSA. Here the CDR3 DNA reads TGTGCCAGCAGCGCACTACGGGGAGGTAGTTTCGGCTACACCTTC. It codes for CASSALRGGSFGYTF. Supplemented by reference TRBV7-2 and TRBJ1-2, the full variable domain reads GAGVSQSPSNKVTEKGKDVELRCDPISGHTALYWYRQSLGQGLEFLIYFQGNSAPDKSGLPSDRFSAERTGGSVSTLTIQRTQQEDSAVYLCASSALRGGSFGYTFGSGTRLTVV.

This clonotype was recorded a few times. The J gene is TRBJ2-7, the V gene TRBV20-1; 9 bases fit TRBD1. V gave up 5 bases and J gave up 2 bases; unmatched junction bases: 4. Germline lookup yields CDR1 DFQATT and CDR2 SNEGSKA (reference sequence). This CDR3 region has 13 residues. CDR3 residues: CSAPDRGTYEQYF. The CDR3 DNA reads TGCAGTGCTCCTGACAGGGGGACCTACGAGCAGTACTTC.

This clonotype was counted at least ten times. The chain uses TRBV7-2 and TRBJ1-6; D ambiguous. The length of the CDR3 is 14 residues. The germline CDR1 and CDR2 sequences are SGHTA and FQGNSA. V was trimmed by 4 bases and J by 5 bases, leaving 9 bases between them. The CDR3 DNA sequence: TGTGCCAGCAGCTCTCAGTTAAATAATTCACCCCTCCACTTT. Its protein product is CASSSQLNNSPLHF.

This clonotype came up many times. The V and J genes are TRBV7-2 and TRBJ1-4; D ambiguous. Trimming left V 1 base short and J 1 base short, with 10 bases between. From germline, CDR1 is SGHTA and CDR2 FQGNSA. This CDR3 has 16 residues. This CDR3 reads CASSLGTALTNEKLFF. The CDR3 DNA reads TGTGCCAGCAGCTTAGGGACCGCGTTAACTAATGAAAAACTGTTTTTT.

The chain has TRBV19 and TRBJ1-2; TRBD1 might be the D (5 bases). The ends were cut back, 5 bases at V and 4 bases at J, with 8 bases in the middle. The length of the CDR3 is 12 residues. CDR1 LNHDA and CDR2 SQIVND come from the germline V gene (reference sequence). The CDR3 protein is CASSPGLYGYTF. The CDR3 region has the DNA TGTGCCAGTAGTCCAGGGCTCTATGGCTACACCTTC.

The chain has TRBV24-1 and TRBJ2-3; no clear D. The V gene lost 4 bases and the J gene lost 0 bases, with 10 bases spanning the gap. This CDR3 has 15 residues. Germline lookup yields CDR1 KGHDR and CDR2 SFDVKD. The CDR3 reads CATSDPRSSTDTQYF. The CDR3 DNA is TGTGCCACCAGTGACCCGAGGTCCAGCACAGATACGCAGTATTTT.

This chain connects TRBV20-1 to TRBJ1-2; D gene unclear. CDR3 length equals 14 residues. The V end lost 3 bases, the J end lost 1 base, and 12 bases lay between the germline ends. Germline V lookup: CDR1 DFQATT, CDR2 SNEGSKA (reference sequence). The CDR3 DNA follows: TGCAGTGCTAGCTCTTCCAGGCTTAACTATGGCTACACCTTC. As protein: CSASSSRLNYGYTF.

CDR3 in amino acids: CASSSPTGGSLSNAEAFF. The CDR3 nucleotides read TGTGCCAGCAGCTCTCCGACAGGGGGGAGTTTATCTAACGCTGAAGCTTTCTTT. The rearrangement joins TRBV7-9 to TRBJ1-1; 9 nucleotides line up with TRBD1. The CDR3 consists of 18 residues. Germline lookup yields CDR1 SEHNR and CDR2 FQNEAQ (reference sequence). J lost 6 bases, V lost 4 bases, and 18 bases had no gene match. Variable domain in full (rest from reference TRBV7-9 and TRBJ1-1): DTGVSQNPRHKITKRGQNVTFRCDPISEHNRLYWYRQTLGQGPEFLTYFQNEAQLEKSRLLSDRFSAERPKGSFSTLEIQRTEQGDSAMYLCASSSPTGGSLSNAEAFFGQGTRLTVV.

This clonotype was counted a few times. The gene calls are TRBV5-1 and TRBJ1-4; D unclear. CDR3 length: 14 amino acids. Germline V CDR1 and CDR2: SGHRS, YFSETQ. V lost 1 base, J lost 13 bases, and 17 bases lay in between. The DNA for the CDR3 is TGCGCCAGCAGCTTGACGGGAGTAGAGAGCGGACTGTTTTTT. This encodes CASSLTGVESGLFF.

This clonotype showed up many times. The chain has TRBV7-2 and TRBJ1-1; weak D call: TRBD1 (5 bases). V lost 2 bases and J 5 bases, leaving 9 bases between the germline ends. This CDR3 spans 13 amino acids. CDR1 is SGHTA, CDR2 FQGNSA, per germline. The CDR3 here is CASSLTGGTEAFF. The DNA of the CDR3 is TGTGCCAGCAGCTTAACGGGGGGGACTGAAGCTTTCTTT.

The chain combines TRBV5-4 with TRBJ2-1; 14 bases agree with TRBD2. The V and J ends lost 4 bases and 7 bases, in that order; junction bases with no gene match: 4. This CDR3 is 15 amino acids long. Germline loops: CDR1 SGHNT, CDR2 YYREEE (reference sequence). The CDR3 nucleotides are TGTGCCAGCAGCCGGACTAGCGGGAGGTTAAATGAGCAGTTCTTC. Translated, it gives CASSRTSGRLNEQFF. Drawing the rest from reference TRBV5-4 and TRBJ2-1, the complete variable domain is ETGVTQSPTHLIKTRGQQVTLRCSSQSGHNTVSWYQQALGQGPQFIFQYYREEENGRGNFPPRFSGLQFPNYSSELNVNALELDDSALYLCASSRTSGRLNEQFFGPGTRLTVL.

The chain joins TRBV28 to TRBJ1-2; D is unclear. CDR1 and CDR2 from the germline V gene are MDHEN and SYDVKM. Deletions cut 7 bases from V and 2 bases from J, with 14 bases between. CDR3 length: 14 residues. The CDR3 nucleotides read TGTGCCAGCACCTCCTATCCGAACAACTATGGCTACACCTTC. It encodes CASTSYPNNYGYTF.